This TCR beta chain was found in a study of blood T cell repertoires in COVID-19. Study-level background: Acute-phase and convalescent COVID-19 samples originated in the United States, Italy and Spain. PBMCs, B-cell-depleted T cells, or T cells provided the cDNA or gDNA that made up the material.

It was during active infection that Seattle patients were enrolled and then longitudinally followed. Per the authors' pipeline: Researchers report that nucleated cell counts were estimated from reference gene primer amplification. Generated by immunoSEQ multiplex PCR, the TCRdb table keeps only in-frame clones and is missing some. V and J calls and clone size are as listed in that table; D and trimming were resolved from the DNA. There are approximately 45,000 clones in the sample; 80% to 90% occur only once, and roughly 4.3% lies in the top ten. Germline V CDR1 and CDR2: LGHNT, FRNRAP. The CDR3 sequence is 12 residues long. The V end was cut by 7 bases, the J end by 4 bases, with 10 bases between.

The specimen sequenced was peripheral blood. The chain joins TRBV12-5 to TRBJ1-2; TRBD1 is a possible D gene (5 bases). This clonotype was sampled from a man in his forties with COVID-19, enrolled during active disease. This chain's CDR3 is CASAGPIYGYTF. CDR3 bases: TGTGCTAGTGCAGGGCCCATCTATGGCTACACCTTC.